The 13 T cell receptor beta chains in this list originate from one sample, sequenced in a study of shared clonotypes between healthy human individuals. Naive CD8 cells lacked CD45RO, underwent positive selection for CCR7 and left out terminally differentiated effector memory CD45RA+ cells. Measured with immunoSEQ multiplex PCR; TCRdb has only the in-frame clones, and not every one. The sample holds hundreds of thousands of clones, about 95% seen once. The sample consisted of naive CD8+ T cells sorted from blood. These receptors all come from a young woman in good health.

This clone was counted once. The CDR3 protein is CASSPRQGHPGNTIYF. The CDR3 DNA is TGCGCCAGCAGCCCTAGACAGGGCCACCCTGGAAACACCATATATTTT. The chain uses TRBV4-1 and TRBJ1-3; TRBD1 matches at 7 bases. The CDR3 has 16 residues. V shed 4 bases, J shed 2 bases, and the junction held 8 bases outside the gene matches. The germline V gene has CDR1 MGHRA and CDR2 YSYEKL.

The chain joins TRBV19 to TRBJ2-2, with D hard to call. The germline gives CDR1 LNHDA, CDR2 SQIVND (reference sequence). Trimming stripped 5 bases from V and 3 bases from J, with 10 bases between. The CDR3 has 14 residues. The CDR3 loop reads CASSPGRDTGELFF. DNA of the CDR3: TGTGCCAGTAGTCCCGGACGGGACACCGGGGAGCTGTTTTTT. Using reference TRBV19 and TRBJ2-2 for the parts outside the CDR3, the full variable domain is DGGITQSPKYLFRKEGQNVTLSCEQNLNHDAMYWYRQDPGQGLRLIYYSQIVNDFQKGDIAEGYSVSREKKESFPLTVTSAQKNPTAFYLCASSPGRDTGELFFGEGSRLTVL.

V usage is TRBV11-2 and J usage is TRBJ1-1; unclear D gene. CDR1 and CDR2 from the germline V gene are SGHAT and FQNNGV. This CDR3 region has 14 residues. Trimming cost V 5 bases and J 1 base, with 11 bases left between them. CDR3 nucleotides: TGTGCCAGCAGCGATCCGGGAGCGAACACTGAAGCTTTCTTT. It codes for CASSDPGANTEAFF.

This rearrangement joins TRBV5-4 to TRBJ1-2; D is possibly TRBD1 (5 bases). The CDR3 length is 16 residues. The ends were cut back, 10 bases at V and 4 bases at J, with 26 bases in the middle. Germline V CDR1 and CDR2: SGHNT, YYREEE (reference sequence). DNA for the CDR3: TGTGCCTACTCAACGGGACCGCGATACATTAGCTATGGCTACACCTTC. Amino acids: CAYSTGPRYISYGYTF.

This clone was observed once. V is TRBV28 and J is TRBJ1-2; tentative D call: TRBD1 (6 bases). This CDR3 has 14 amino acids. Germline V gene lookup returns CDR1 MDHEN and CDR2 SYDVKM. The ends were cut back, 5 bases at V and 4 bases at J, with 14 bases in the middle. The CDR3: CASSLPGTSYGYTF. For the CDR3, the DNA is TGTGCCAGCAGTCTACCCGGGACATCCTATGGCTACACCTTC.

The chain joins TRBV19 to TRBJ2-7, with D possibly TRBD2 on 5 matching bases. Germline lookup yields CDR1 LNHDA and CDR2 SQIVND (reference sequence). Trimming took off 3 bases at V and 3 bases at J, with 15 bases between the two ends. The CDR3 spans 15 residues. CDR3: CASSMEAVAGYEQYF. The CDR3 DNA sequence: TGTGCCAGTAGTATGGAGGCGGTGGCAGGCTACGAGCAGTACTTC. Together with reference TRBV19 and TRBJ2-7, the CDR3 gives the full variable domain: DGGITQSPKYLFRKEGQNVTLSCEQNLNHDAMYWYRQDPGQGLRLIYYSQIVNDFQKGDIAEGYSVSREKKESFPLTVTSAQKNPTAFYLCASSMEAVAGYEQYFGPGTRLTVT.

The rearrangement joins TRBV11-2 to TRBJ2-1, with 8 bases aligning to TRBD1. V dropped 6 bases and J dropped 6; count of bases not matched to a gene: 4. The V gene's germline CDR1 is SGHAT and CDR2 FQNNGV. This CDR3 is 13 amino acids long. CDR3 loop: CASSPGQGNEQFF. The CDR3 DNA reads as TGTGCCAGCAGTCCCGGACAGGGCAATGAGCAGTTCTTC.

The chain couples TRBV9 to TRBJ2-1; 9 bases map to TRBD2. Germline CDR1 reads SGDLS; CDR2 reads YYNGEE. CDR3 length: 17 residues. V lost 2 bases and J lost 0; bases outside the gene matches: 6. In nucleotides, the CDR3 is TGTGCCAGCAGCGTCACTAGCGGGCCCAGCTCCTACAATGAGCAGTTCTTC. Amino acids: CASSVTSGPSSYNEQFF.

The gene calls are TRBV7-8 and TRBJ2-1, with TRBD2 matching over 12 bases. V shed 4 bases and J 0 bases; nucleotides not matched to a gene: 7. The V gene's germline CDR1 is SGHVS and CDR2 FQNEAQ. The CDR3 extends over 18 amino acids. The CDR3 nucleotides are TGTGCCAGCAGCTATATGACTAGCGGGAGTCGCTCCTACAATGAGCAGTTCTTC. Encoded protein: CASSYMTSGSRSYNEQFF.

The chain is built from TRBV28 and TRBJ1-2, with 9 bases lining up with TRBD1. Losses at the gene ends were 5 bases for V and 1 base for J; bases not matched to a gene: 5. The CDR3 runs 15 residues. Germline V lookup: CDR1 MDHEN, CDR2 SYDVKM. The CDR3 region is CASSMGDRVNYGYTF. For the CDR3, the DNA is TGTGCCAGCAGTATGGGGGACAGGGTTAACTATGGCTACACCTTC.

The genes are TRBV28 and TRBJ2-7, with D possibly being TRBD1 (5 bases). Germline CDR1 reads MDHEN; CDR2 reads SYDVKM. With 1 base removed from V and 5 bases from J, the gap between germline ends came to 9 bases. The CDR3 consists of 13 residues. DNA for the CDR3: TGTGCCAGCAGTTTATCGACAGCCCACGAGCAGTACTTC. The encoded protein is CASSLSTAHEQYF. The full variable domain, completed using reference TRBV28 and TRBJ2-7, is DVKVTQSSRYLVKRTGEKVFLECVQDMDHENMFWYRQDPGLGLRLIYFSYDVKMKEKGDIPEGYSVSREKKERFSLILESASTNQTSMYLCASSLSTAHEQYFGPGTRLTVT.

The chain is built from TRBV5-4 and TRBJ2-3, with 7 bases fitting TRBD1. The CDR3 length is 14 residues. With V trimmed by 3 bases and J by 5 bases, 6 bases remained unmatched. Germline V gene data show CDR1 as SGHNT and CDR2 as YYREEE (reference sequence). This chain's CDR3 is CASSSGTVLDTQYF. The CDR3, as DNA: TGTGCCAGCAGCTCCGGGACAGTACTAGATACGCAGTATTTT.

This clone has more than one count but fewer than ten. The J gene is TRBJ1-2, the V gene TRBV5-1; TRBD1 aligns across 10 bases. The junction had 5 bases not matched to a gene; V was cut back by 4 bases and J by 8 bases. CDR1 and CDR2 from the germline V gene are SGHRS and YFSETQ. This CDR3 comprises 13 residues. CDR3 DNA sequence: TGCGCCAGCAGCGCCGGGACAGGGGACGGCTACACCTTC. Amino acids: CASSAGTGDGYTF.